The rows below give T cell receptor beta chains drawn from one sample of a study of blood T cell repertoires in COVID-19. The repertoire was sequenced with immunoSEQ multiplex PCR; TCRdb's copy has only in-frame clones and lacks some. Altogether 200,000 to 300,000 clones are present, 88% being singletons, with the ten largest covering 2% to 2.5%. The source material was PBMCs or T cells enriched from blood (not recorded which). All receptors derive from a woman in her forties with acute COVID-19. Each CDR3 is given with its conserved first and last residue. The D gene is left open where the match is weak. Only part of the rows carry a size: once, few, many, or a class if the clone is expanded.

TRBJ1-1 | 11 | TRBV20-1 | NA | NA | CSARTQGTAFF | TGCAGTGCTAGGACTCAGGGAACAGCTTTCTTT
TRBJ1-2 | 18 | TRBV27 | NA | TRBD1 | CASSTYRGRDTLNYGYTF | TGTGCCAGCAGTACCTACAGGGGGCGGGATACCCTGAACTATGGCTACACCTTC
TRBJ2-1 | 12 | TRBV9 | few | NA | CASSALAGQQFF | TGTGCCAGCAGCGCGCTAGCTGGCCAGCAGTTCTTC
TRBJ1-5 | 18 | TRBV12-2 | NA | NA | CASRREAYSPYSNQPQHF | TGTGCAAGTCGACGTGAAGCCTACTCGCCTTATAGCAATCAGCCCCAGCATTTT
TRBJ2-1 | 11 | TRBV10-1 | NA | TRBD2 | CAIPGGDEQFF | TGCGCCATCCCCGGGGGGGATGAGCAGTTCTTC
TRBJ2-3 | 15 | TRBV7-6 | NA | TRBD1 | CASSRGTGRTDTQYF | TGTGCCAGCAGCAGGGGGACAGGGAGAACAGATACGCAGTATTTT
TRBJ2-1 | 13 | TRBV24-1 | NA | NA | CATSGTFRNEQFF | TGTGCCACCAGCGGGACATTTAGGAATGAGCAGTTCTTC
TRBJ1-1 | 16 | TRBV30 | NA | TRBD1 | CAWSEGTGNDNTEAFF | TGTGCCTGGAGTGAGGGGACAGGTAATGATAACACTGAAGCTTTCTTT
TRBJ1-3 | 15 | TRBV2 | once | TRBD1 | CASSEQTGPGNTIYF | TGTGCCAGCAGTGAGCAGACAGGGCCTGGAAACACCATATATTTT
TRBJ2-5 | 13 | TRBV7-7 | NA | NA | CASSSTGKETQYF | TGTGCCAGCAGCTCGACAGGAAAAGAGACCCAGTACTTC
TRBJ1-5 | 19 | TRBV11-3 | once | NA | CASALRPSKRHVSNQPQHF | TGTGCCAGCGCCTTGAGGCCCAGCAAGAGGCACGTAAGCAATCAGCCCCAGCATTTT
TRBJ1-2 | 14 | TRBV29-1 | NA | NA | CSVEVRLSNYGYTF | TGCAGCGTTGAGGTCAGGCTGAGTAACTATGGCTACACCTTC
TRBJ1-5 | 19 | TRBV6-2/TRBV6-3 | NA | TRBD1 | CASSYFQDRGIYSNQPQHF | TGTGCCAGCAGTTATTTCCAGGACAGGGGGATCTATAGCAATCAGCCCCAGCATTTT
TRBJ1-4 | 16 | TRBV7-2 | NA | NA | CASSTYSYATNEKLFF | TGTGCCAGCAGCACTTACAGTTATGCAACTAATGAAAAACTGTTTTTT
TRBJ1-1 | 15 | TRBV10-3 | NA | TRBD1 | CAISADRGMDTEAFF | TGTGCCATCAGTGCGGACAGGGGGATGGACACTGAAGCTTTCTTT
TRBJ1-1 | 13 | TRBV5-1 | NA | TRBD1 | CASSFTGGTEAFF | TGCGCCAGCAGCTTTACAGGGGGGACTGAAGCTTTCTTT
TRBJ1-2 | 14 | TRBV25-1 | once | NA | CASSLPGQGFGYTF | TGTGCCAGCAGTCTACCGGGACAAGGCTTCGGCTACACCTTC
TRBJ2-1 | 13 | TRBV2 | NA | NA | CASKNQGAAKQFF | TGTGCCAGCAAAAACCAAGGGGCGGCCAAGCAGTTCTTC
TRBJ1-6 | 14 | TRBV5-1 | few | TRBD1 | CASSSTGIDSPLHF | TGCGCCAGCAGCTCGACAGGGATCGATTCACCCCTCCACTTT
TRBJ1-1 | 13 | TRBV7-9 | NA | TRBD1 | CASSRQGAGEAFF | TGTGCCAGCAGCCGACAGGGGGCAGGGGAAGCTTTCTTT
TRBJ2-3 | 15 | TRBV5-1 | NA | TRBD1 | CASSLGTGDTDTQYF | TGCGCCAGCAGCTTGGGGACAGGAGACACAGATACGCAGTATTTT
TRBJ1-6 | 14 | TRBV30 | NA | TRBD1 | CAWSQGARNSPLHF | TGTGCCTGGAGTCAGGGGGCGAGGAATTCACCCCTCCACTTT
TRBJ1-3 | 16 | TRBV18 | NA | NA | CASSPSQGSSGNTIYF | TGTGCCAGCTCACCATCGCAGGGTAGCTCTGGAAACACCATATATTTT
TRBJ1-5 | 14 | TRBV7-8 | NA | NA | CASSLRTGVQPQHF | TGTGCCAGCAGCTTAAGGACGGGGGTTCAGCCCCAGCATTTT
TRBJ1-3 | 13 | TRBV2 | NA | NA | CASSEARGNTIYF | TGTGCCAGCAGTGAAGCGCGTGGAAACACCATATATTTT
TRBJ1-5 | 14 | TRBV30 | NA | NA | CAWAPGVQNQPQHF | TGTGCCTGGGCCCCGGGAGTCCAGAATCAGCCCCAGCATTTT
TRBJ2-1 | 20 | TRBV11-3 | NA | TRBD2 | CASSLEGSVAGGPIYNEQFF | TGTGCCAGCAGCTTAGAGGGTTCGGTAGCGGGGGGCCCTATCTACAATGAGCAGTTCTTC
TRBJ2-1 | 16 | TRBV9 | NA | TRBD1 | CASSRQGASSYNEQFF | TGTGCCAGCAGCAGGCAGGGGGCAAGCTCCTACAATGAGCAGTTCTTC
TRBJ1-1 | 14 | TRBV7-9 | NA | NA | CASSLGAESTEAFF | TGTGCCAGCAGCTTAGGGGCCGAAAGCACTGAAGCTTTCTTT
TRBJ1-5 | 13 | TRBV7-2 | NA | TRBD1 | CASSSDRDQPQHF | TGTGCCAGCAGCTCAGACAGGGATCAGCCCCAGCATTTT
TRBJ1-4 | 13 | TRBV29-1 | NA | TRBD1 | CSVSGTGGEKLFF | TGCAGCGTCTCCGGGACAGGGGGTGAAAAACTGTTTTTT
TRBJ2-7 | 15 | TRBV5-1 | NA | NA | CASSPDVAVGSEQYF | TGCGCCAGCAGCCCCGATGTGGCTGTGGGCTCCGAGCAGTACTTC
TRBJ1-2 | 18 | TRBV11-3 | NA | TRBD1 | CASSLVDLRTGGNYGYTF | TGTGCCAGCAGCTTAGTGGATCTCAGGACAGGGGGGAACTATGGCTACACCTTC
TRBJ2-1 | 15 | TRBV9 | NA | TRBD2 | CASSKGGRAYNEQFF | TGTGCCAGCAGCAAGGGCGGGAGGGCCTACAATGAGCAGTTCTTC